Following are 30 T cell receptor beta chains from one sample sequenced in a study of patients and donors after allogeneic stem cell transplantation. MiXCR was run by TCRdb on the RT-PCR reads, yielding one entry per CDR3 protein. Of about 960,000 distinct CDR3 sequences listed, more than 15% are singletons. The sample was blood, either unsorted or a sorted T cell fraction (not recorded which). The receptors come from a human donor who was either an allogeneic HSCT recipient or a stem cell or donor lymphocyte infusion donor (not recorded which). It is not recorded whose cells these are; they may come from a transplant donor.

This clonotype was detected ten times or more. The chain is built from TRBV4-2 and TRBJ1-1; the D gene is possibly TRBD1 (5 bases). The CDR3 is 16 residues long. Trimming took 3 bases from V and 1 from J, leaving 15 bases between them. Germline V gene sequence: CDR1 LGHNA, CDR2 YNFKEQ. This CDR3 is CASSQAEQVQNTEAFF. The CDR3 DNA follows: TGTGCCAGCAGCCAGGCAGAACAGGTCCAGAACACTGAAGCTTTCTTT.

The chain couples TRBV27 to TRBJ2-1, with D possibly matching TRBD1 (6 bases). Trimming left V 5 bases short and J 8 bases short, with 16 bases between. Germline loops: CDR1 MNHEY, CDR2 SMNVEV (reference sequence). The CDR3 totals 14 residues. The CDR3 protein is CASSPEQGFDEQFF. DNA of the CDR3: TGTGCCAGCAGTCCCGAACAGGGTTTCGATGAGCAGTTCTTC.

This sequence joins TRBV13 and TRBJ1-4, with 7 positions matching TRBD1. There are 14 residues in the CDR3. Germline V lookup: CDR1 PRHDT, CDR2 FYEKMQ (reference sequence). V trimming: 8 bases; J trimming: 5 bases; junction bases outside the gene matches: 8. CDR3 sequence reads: CASGRGTANEKLFF. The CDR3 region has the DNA TGTGCCAGCGGCCGGGGGACAGCGAATGAAAAACTGTTTTTT. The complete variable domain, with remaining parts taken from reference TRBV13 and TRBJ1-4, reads AAGVIQSPRHLIKEKRETATLKCYPIPRHDTVYWYQQGPGQDPQFLISFYEKMQSDKGSIPDRFSAQQFSDYHSELNMSSLELGDSALYFCASGRGTANEKLFFGSGTQLSVL.

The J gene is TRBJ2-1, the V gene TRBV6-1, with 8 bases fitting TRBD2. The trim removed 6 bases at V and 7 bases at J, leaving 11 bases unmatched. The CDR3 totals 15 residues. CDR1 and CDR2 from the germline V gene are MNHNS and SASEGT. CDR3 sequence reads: CASSSAGAEGNEQFF. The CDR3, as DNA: TGTGCCAGCAGCTCAGCGGGGGCGGAGGGTAATGAGCAGTTCTTC.

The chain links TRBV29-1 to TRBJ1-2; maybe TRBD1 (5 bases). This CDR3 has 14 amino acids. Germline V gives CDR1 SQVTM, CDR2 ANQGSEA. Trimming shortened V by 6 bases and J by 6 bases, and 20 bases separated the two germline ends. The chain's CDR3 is CSVDAGTLDDGYTF. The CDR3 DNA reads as TGCAGCGTCGACGCCGGGACTCTCGATGATGGCTACACCTTC.

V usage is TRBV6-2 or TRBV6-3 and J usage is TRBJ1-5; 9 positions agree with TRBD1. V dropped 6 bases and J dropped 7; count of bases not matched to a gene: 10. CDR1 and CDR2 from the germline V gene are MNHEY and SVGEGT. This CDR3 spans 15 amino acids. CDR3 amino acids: CASSRTDRGRQPQHF. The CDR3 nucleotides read TGTGCCAGCAGCCGCACGGACAGGGGTCGACAGCCCCAGCATTTT.

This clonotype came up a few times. CDR3: CATKSSGANVLTF. The DNA of the CDR3 is TGTGCCACCAAAAGTTCTGGGGCCAACGTCCTGACTTTC. V is TRBV15 and J is TRBJ2-6, with D unclear. The CDR3 runs to 13 residues. The germline V and J ends were trimmed by 7 bases and 1 base, with 5 bases remaining between them. CDR1 and CDR2 from the germline V gene are LNHNV and YYDKDF (reference sequence).

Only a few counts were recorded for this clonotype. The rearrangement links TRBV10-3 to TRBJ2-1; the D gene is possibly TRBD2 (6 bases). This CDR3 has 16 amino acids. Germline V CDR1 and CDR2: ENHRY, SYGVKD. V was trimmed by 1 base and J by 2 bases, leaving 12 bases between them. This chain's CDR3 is CAISEFGGAAYNEQFF. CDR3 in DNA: TGTGCCATCAGTGAGTTCGGGGGAGCGGCCTACAATGAGCAGTTCTTC.

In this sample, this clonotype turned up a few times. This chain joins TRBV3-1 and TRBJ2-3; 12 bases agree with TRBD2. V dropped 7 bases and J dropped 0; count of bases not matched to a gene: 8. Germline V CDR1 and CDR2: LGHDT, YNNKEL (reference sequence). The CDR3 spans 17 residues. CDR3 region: CASTQTSGGLSTDTQYF. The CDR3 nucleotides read TGTGCCAGCACCCAGACTAGCGGGGGACTTAGCACAGATACGCAGTATTTT.

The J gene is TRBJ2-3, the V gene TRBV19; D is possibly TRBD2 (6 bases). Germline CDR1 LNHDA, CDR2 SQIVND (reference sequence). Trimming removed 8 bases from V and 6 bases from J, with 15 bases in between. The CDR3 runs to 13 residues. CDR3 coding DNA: TGTGCCAGTCGGGACTGGCAGGTGGATACGCAGTATTTT. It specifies CASRDWQVDTQYF.

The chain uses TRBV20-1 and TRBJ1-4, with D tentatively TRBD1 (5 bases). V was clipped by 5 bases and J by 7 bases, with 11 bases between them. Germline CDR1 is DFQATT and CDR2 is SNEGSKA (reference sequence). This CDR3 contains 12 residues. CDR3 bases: TGCAGTGCTGCCGCAGGGACTGAAAAACTGTTTTTT. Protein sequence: CSAAAGTEKLFF.

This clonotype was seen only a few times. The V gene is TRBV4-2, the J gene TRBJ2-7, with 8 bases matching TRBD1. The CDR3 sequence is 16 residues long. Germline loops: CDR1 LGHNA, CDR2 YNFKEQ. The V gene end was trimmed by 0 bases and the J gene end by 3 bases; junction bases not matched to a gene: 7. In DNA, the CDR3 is TGTGCCAGCAGCCAAGAAGCCATCGGGACAGGCTACGAGCAGTACTTC. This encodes CASSQEAIGTGYEQYF.

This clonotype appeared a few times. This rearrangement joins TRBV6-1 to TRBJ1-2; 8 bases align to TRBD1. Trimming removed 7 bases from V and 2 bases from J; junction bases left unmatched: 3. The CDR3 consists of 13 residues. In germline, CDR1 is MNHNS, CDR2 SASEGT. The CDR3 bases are TGTGCCAGCAAGAGACAGGGGAACTATGGCTACACCTTC. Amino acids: CASKRQGNYGYTF.

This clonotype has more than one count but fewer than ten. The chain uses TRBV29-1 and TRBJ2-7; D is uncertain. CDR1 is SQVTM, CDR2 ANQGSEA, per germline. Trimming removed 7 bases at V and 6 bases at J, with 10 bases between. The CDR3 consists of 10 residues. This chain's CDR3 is CSAWTGEQYF. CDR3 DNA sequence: TGCAGCGCCTGGACGGGCGAGCAGTACTTC.

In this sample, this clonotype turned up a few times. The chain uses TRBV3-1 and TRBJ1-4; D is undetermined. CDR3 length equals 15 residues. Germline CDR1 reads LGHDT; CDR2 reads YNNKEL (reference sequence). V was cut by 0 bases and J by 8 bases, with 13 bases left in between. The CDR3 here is CASSQEGLKGEKLFF. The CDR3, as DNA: TGTGCCAGCAGCCAAGAAGGGCTGAAGGGAGAAAAACTGTTTTTT.

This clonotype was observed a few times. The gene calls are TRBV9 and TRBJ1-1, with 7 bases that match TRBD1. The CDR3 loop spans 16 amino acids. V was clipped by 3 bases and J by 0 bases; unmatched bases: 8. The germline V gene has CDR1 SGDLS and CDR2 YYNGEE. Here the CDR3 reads CASSAAMDRMNTEAFF. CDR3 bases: TGTGCCAGCAGCGCTGCCATGGACAGGATGAACACTGAAGCTTTCTTT.

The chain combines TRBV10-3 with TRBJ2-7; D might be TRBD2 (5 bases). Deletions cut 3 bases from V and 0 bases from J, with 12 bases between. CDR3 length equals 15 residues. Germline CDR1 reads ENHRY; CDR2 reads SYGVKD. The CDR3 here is CAISDEGPSSYEQYF. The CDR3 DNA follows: TGTGCCATCAGTGACGAGGGCCCGAGCTCCTACGAGCAGTACTTC.

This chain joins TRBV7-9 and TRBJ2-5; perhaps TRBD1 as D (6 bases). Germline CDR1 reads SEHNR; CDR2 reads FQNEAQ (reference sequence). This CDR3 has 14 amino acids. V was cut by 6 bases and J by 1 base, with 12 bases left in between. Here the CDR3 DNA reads TGTGCCAGCAGGCCTCAGGGGTCCCAAGAGACCCAGTACTTC. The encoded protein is CASRPQGSQETQYF. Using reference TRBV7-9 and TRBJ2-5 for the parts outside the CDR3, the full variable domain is DTGVSQNPRHKITKRGQNVTFRCDPISEHNRLYWYRQTLGQGPEFLTYFQNEAQLEKSRLLSDRFSAERPKGSFSTLEIQRTEQGDSAMYLCASRPQGSQETQYFGPGTRLLVL.

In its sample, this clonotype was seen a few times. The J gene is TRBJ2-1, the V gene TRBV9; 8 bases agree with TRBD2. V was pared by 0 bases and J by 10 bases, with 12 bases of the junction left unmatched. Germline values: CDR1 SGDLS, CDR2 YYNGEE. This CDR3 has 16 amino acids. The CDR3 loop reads CASSVVSSGSFGEQFF. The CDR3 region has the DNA TGTGCCAGCAGCGTAGTTTCTAGCGGGTCTTTCGGGGAGCAGTTCTTC. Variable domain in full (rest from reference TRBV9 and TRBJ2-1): DSGVTQTPKHLITATGQRVTLRCSPRSGDLSVYWYQQSLDQGLQFLIQYYNGEERAKGNILERFSAQQFPDLHSELNLSSLELGDSALYFCASSVVSSGSFGEQFFGPGTRLTVL.

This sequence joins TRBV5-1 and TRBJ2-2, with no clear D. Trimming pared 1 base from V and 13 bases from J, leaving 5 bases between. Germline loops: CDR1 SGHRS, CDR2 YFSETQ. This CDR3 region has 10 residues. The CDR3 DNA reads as TGCGCCAGCAGCTTGTCCGGGCTGTTTTTT. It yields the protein CASSLSGLFF.

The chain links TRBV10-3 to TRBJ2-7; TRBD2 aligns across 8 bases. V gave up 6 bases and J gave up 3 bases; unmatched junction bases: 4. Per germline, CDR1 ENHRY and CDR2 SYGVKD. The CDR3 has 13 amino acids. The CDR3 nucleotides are TGTGCCATCAGCCATAGCGGGAACTACGAGCAGTACTTC. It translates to CAISHSGNYEQYF.

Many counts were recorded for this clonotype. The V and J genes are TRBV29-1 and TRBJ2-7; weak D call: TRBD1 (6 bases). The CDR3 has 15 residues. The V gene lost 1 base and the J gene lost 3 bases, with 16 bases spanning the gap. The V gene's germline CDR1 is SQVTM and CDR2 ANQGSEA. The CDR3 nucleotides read TGCAGCGTTGAAGGGGGCCGGGACACAGGCTACGAGCAGTACTTC. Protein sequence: CSVEGGRDTGYEQYF.

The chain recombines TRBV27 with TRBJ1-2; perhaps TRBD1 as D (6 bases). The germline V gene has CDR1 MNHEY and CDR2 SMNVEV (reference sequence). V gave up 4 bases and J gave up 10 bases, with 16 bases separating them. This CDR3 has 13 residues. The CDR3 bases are TGTGCCAGCAGTTCCTTTCCCACAGGGTTCTACACCTTC. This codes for CASSSFPTGFYTF.

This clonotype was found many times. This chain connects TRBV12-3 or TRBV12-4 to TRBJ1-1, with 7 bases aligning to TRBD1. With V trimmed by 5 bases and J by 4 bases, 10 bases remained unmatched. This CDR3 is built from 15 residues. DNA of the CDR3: TGTGCCAGCAGTCCCCTAAAGGGGGCTGGCACTGAAGCTTTCTTT. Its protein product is CASSPLKGAGTEAFF.

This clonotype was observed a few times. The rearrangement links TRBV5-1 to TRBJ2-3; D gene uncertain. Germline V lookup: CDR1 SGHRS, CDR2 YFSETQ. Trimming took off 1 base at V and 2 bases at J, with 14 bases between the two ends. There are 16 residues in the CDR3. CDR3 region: CASSLQKGLLTDTQYF. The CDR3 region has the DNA TGCGCCAGCAGCTTGCAGAAAGGATTACTCACAGATACGCAGTATTTT. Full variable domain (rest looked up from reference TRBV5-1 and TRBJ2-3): KAGVTQTPRYLIKTRGQQVTLSCSPISGHRSVSWYQQTPGQGLQFLFEYFSETQRNKGNFPGRFSGRQFSNSRSEMNVSTLELGDSALYLCASSLQKGLLTDTQYFGPGTRLTVL.

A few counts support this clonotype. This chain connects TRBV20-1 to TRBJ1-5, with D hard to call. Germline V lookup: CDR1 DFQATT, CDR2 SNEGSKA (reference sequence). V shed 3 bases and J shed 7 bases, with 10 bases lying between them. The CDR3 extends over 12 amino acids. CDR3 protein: CSASPPGQPQHF. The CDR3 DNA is TGCAGTGCTAGTCCTCCGGGGCAGCCCCAGCATTTT.

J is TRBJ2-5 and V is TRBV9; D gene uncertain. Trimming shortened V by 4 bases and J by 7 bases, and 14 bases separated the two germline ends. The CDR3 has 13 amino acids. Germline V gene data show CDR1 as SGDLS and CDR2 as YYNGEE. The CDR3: CASSHTAMGTQYF. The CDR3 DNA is TGTGCCAGCAGCCATACAGCTATGGGGACCCAGTACTTC.

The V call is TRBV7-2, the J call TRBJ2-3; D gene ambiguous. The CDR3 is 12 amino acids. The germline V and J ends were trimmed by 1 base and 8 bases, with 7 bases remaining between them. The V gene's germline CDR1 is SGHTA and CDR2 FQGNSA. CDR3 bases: TGTGCCAGCAGCTTAGAGGGCTTTACGCAGTATTTT. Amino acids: CASSLEGFTQYF. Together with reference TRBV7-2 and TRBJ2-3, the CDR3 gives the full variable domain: GAGVSQSPSNKVTEKGKDVELRCDPISGHTALYWYRQSLGQGLEFLIYFQGNSAPDKSGLPSDRFSAERTGGSVSTLTIQRTQQEDSAVYLCASSLEGFTQYFGPGTRLTVL.

The CDR3 reads CAISFGSGDTQYF. The DNA for the CDR3 is TGTGCCATCAGCTTTGGGTCCGGAGATACGCAGTATTTT. The V gene is TRBV10-3, the J gene TRBJ2-3; D call uncertain. The V end was cut by 6 bases, the J end by 5 bases, with 12 bases between. The CDR3 contains 13 residues. CDR1 and CDR2 (germline): ENHRY, SYGVKD.

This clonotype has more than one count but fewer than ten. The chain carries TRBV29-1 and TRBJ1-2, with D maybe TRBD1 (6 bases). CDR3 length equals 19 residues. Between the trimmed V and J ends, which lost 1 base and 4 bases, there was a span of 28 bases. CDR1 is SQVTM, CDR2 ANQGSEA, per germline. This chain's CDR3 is CSVEVLPRGFSGEGYGYTF. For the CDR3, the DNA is TGCAGCGTTGAAGTCCTTCCCAGGGGCTTCTCGGGTGAGGGCTATGGCTACACCTTC.